The 3 T cell receptor beta chains in this list originate from one sample, sequenced in a study of shared clonotypes between healthy human individuals. Assay: immunoSEQ multiplex PCR; the TCRdb copy retains only in-frame clones and omits some. The data show 2,500,000 or so clones, over 85% seen once. Sequencing used naive CD4+ T cells from PBMCs. Noted subset: CD45RA+ positively selected. These receptors came from a man aged 18 to 29 in good health. Some clones in this sample may be carry-over from other donors' samples.

The rearrangement uses TRBV2 and TRBJ2-5; possibly TRBD1 for D (6 bases). Germline V lookup: CDR1 SNHLY, CDR2 FYNNEI. This CDR3 spans 14 amino acids. Trimming removed 6 bases from V and 7 bases from J, with 18 bases in between. The CDR3 nucleotides are TGTGCCAGCAGAGTTCGTCCCGAAGGGGGGACCCAGTACTTC. It translates to CASRVRPEGGTQYF.

Concerning this clone: This sample includes further DNA sequences coding for the same CDR3. The gene calls are TRBV5-1 and TRBJ2-1, with no clear D. CDR3 length equals 14 residues. Germline V lookup: CDR1 SGHRS, CDR2 YFSETQ. Trimming stripped 0 bases from V and 4 bases from J, with 8 bases between. CDR3 loop: CASSLERSYNEQFF. The CDR3 DNA sequence: TGCGCCAGCAGCTTGGAGAGGTCATACAATGAGCAGTTCTTC.

V gene TRBV5-1 combines with J gene TRBJ1-1; 11 positions agree with TRBD1. The V gene end was trimmed by 6 bases and the J gene end by 3 bases; junction bases not matched to a gene: 7. This CDR3 region has 15 residues. CDR1 and CDR2 from the germline V gene are SGHRS and YFSETQ. The CDR3 coding sequence is TGCGCCAGCACCCAACGGGGACAGGGGGACACTGAAGCTTTCTTT. This codes for CASTQRGQGDTEAFF.